This T cell receptor beta chain was sequenced in a study of blood T cell repertoires in COVID-19. Data came from immunoSEQ multiplex PCR; TCRdb stores just in-frame clones and leaves some out. The sample gives around 160,000 clones, 84% of which show up once; 4.5% to 6% is in the top ten. Per germline, CDR1 LGHNA and CDR2 YNFKEQ. Trimming removed 0 bases at V and 5 bases at J, with 10 bases between. This CDR3 region has 15 residues. Clinical histories supplied by participants themselves formed the basis of cohort assignment. Up to 2 weeks before entering the study, exposed participants had met a COVID-19 case.

The TCR comes from a woman aged 45-59 years who had been exposed to COVID-19. Sequencing input: PBMCs or T cells enriched from blood (not recorded which). The chain has TRBV4-2 and TRBJ1-4; D perhaps matches TRBD1 (5 bases). CDR3 sequence: CASSQDRGWNEKLFF. CDR3 coding DNA: TGTGCCAGCAGCCAAGATCGGGGGTGGAATGAAAAACTGTTTTTT.